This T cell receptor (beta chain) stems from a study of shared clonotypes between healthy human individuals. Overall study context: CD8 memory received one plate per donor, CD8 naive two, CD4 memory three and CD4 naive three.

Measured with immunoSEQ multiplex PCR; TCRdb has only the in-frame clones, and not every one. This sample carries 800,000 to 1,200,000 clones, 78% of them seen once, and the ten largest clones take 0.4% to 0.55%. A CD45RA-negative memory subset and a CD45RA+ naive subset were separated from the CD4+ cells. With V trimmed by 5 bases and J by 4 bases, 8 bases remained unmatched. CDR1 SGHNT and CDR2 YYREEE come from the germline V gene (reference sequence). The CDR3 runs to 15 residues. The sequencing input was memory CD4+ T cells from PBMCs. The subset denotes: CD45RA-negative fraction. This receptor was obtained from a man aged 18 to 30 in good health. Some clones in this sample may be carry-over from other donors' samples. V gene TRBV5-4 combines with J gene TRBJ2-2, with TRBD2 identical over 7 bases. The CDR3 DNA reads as TGTGCCAGCAGTCCAAGCGGGGACGGCACCGGGGAGCTGTTTTTT. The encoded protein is CASSPSGDGTGELFF.